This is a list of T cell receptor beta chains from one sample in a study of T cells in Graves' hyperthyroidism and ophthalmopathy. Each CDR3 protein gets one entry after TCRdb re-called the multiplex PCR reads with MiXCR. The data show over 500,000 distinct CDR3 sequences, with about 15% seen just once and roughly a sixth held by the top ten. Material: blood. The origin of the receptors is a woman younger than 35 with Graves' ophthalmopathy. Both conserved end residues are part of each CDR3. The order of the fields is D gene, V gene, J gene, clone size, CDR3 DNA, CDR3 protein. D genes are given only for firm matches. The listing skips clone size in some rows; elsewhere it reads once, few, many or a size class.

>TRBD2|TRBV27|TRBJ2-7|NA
TGTGCCAGCAGTCTACTAGCGGGAGGTCTTACGGACGAGCAGTACTTC
CASSLLAGGLTDEQYF
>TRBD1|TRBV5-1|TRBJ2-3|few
TGCGCCAGCAGCTTGGGTTTAGGACAGGTGGGGGGCACAGATACGCAGTATTTT
CASSLGLGQVGGTDTQYF
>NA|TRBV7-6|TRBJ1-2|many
TGTGCCAGCAGCTCCGCCGCGGAGGGCTATGGCTACACCTTC
CASSSAAEGYGYTF
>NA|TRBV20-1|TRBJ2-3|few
TGCAGTGCTAATAAAGACGGGGTGAGCACAGATACGCAGTATTTT
CSANKDGVSTDTQYF
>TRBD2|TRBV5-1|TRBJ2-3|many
TGCGCCAGCAGCGAGCTACTAGCGGGGGGCACAGATACGCAGTATTTT
CASSELLAGGTDTQYF
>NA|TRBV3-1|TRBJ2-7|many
TGTGCCAGCAGCCAAGATGTCCGGGGGGCAAACGAGCAGTACTTC
CASSQDVRGANEQYF
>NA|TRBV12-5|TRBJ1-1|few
TGTGCTAGTGGTTTGGTACTTGGAGCCCAACGTGCCACTGAAGCTTTCTTT
CASGLVLGAQRATEAFF
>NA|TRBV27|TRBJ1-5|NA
TGTGCCAGCAGTTTTTCGGCAGGGAATCAGCCCCAGCATTTT
CASSFSAGNQPQHF
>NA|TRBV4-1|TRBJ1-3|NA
TGCGCCAGCAGCGGGAGATTGGACACCGGCTCTGGAAACACCATATATTTT
CASSGRLDTGSGNTIYF
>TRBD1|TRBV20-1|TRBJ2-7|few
TGCAGTGCCAGGGACAGGGCCCTTCCCGAGCAGTACTTC
CSARDRALPEQYF
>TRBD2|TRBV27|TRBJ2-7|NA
TGTGCCAGCAGTTTATCGGGGACTAGCGCCATATACGAGCAGTACTTC
CASSLSGTSAIYEQYF
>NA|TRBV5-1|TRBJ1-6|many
TGCGCCAGCAGCTTGGGGGACTCCCTCCGGATGGGTAATTCACCCCTCCACTTT
CASSLGDSLRMGNSPLHF
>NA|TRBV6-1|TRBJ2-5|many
TGTGCCAGCAGTTACCAGGGGCCTGGGCGCCAAGAGACCCAGTACTTC
CASSYQGPGRQETQYF
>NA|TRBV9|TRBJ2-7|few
TGTGCCAGCAGCGTAGGTGGCGGGGCGTCCGAGCAGTACTTC
CASSVGGGASEQYF
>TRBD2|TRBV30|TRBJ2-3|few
TGTGCCTGGTCCGACCTACTAGCGGGGGACACAGATACGCAGTATTTT
CAWSDLLAGDTDTQYF
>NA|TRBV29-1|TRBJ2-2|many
TGCAGCGTAGCAAACACCGGGGAGCTGTTTTTT
CSVANTGELFF
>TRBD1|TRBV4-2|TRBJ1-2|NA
TGTGCCAGCAGCCGTTTAGATCGGGACAGACCTGCCTATGGCTACACCTTC
CASSRLDRDRPAYGYTF
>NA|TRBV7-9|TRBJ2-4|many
TGTGCCAGCAGCCCAGGGGGGCCAGCCAAAAACATTCAGTACTTC
CASSPGGPAKNIQYF
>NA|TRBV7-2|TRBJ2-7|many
TGTGCCAGCAGTCTAAATAGCGCCAACTCGTACGAGCAGTACTTC
CASSLNSANSYEQYF
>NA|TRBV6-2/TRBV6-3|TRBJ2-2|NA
TGTGCCAGCGGAGGCGGGGAGCTGTTTTTT
CASGGGELFF
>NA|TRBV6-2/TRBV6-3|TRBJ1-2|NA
TGTGCCAGCACCGTCCCGGACACCCATAACTATGGCTACACCTTC
CASTVPDTHNYGYTF
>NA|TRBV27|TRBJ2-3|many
TGTGCCAGCAGTCTACAGGGTTCAGATACGCAGTATTTT
CASSLQGSDTQYF
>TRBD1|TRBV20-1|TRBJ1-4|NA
TGCAGTGCTCCCGACAGGGGGCGTGTTGAAAAACTGTTTTTT
CSAPDRGRVEKLFF
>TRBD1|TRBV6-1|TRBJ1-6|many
TGTGCCAGCAGCGACAGGGGGGGAAATTCACCCCTCCACTTT
CASSDRGGNSPLHF
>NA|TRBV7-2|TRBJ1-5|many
TGTGCCAGCAGCTCATCAGGACGGTCGAATCAGCCCCAGCATTTT
CASSSSGRSNQPQHF
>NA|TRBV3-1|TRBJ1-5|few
TGTGCCAGCAGCCAGGGGGCTGGTACCAATCAGCCCCAGCATTTT
CASSQGAGTNQPQHF
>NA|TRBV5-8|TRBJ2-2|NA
TGTGCCAGCAGCTTGGTCCGACGACTCTCGAACACCGGGGAGCTGTTTTTT
CASSLVRRLSNTGELFF
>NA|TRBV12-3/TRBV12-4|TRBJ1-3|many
TGTGCCAGCAGTCCAGGGACTAGTAGCTCTGGAAACACCATATATTTT
CASSPGTSSSGNTIYF
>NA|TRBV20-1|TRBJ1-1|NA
TGCAGTGCTAGACGGACGGCTATGAACACTGAAGCTTTCTTT
CSARRTAMNTEAFF
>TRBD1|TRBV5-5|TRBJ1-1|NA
TGTGCCAGCAGCTTATTACAGGGGTTGGGTGAAGCTTTCTTT
CASSLLQGLGEAFF
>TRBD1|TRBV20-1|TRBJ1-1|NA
TGCAGTGCTAGTTCGGGACAGGGGGCCCACACTGAAGCTTTCTTT
CSASSGQGAHTEAFF
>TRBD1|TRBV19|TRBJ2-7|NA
TGTGCCAGTAGTATAGATCTAGGGGACAGAACCTACGAGCAGTACTTC
CASSIDLGDRTYEQYF
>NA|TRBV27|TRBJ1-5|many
TGTGCCAGCGCTTCCGGGACAAAGAATCAGCCCCAGCATTTT
CASASGTKNQPQHF
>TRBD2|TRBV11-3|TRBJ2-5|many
TGTGCCAGCAGCCCAACTAGCGGACCTTCCGAGACCCAGTACTTC
CASSPTSGPSETQYF
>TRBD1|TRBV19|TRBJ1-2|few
TGTGCCACTACTCTGGGACAGGGCTATGGCTACACCTTC
CATTLGQGYGYTF
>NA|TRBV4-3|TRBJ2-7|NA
TGCGCCAACAGCCAAGTTACAGGCCCCTACGAGCAGTACTTC
CANSQVTGPYEQYF
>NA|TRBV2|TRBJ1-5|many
TGTGCCAGCAGCCCAGTTCAGGGGTTAGATCAGCCCCAGCATTTT
CASSPVQGLDQPQHF
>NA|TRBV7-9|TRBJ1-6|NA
TGTGCCAGCAGCTTGACCTCATCCAATTCACCCCTCCACTTT
CASSLTSSNSPLHF
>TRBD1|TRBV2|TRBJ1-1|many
TGTGCCAGCAGTGTACTAGGACAGGGCAACACTGAAGCTTTCTTT
CASSVLGQGNTEAFF
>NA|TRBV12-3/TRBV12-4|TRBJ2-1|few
TGTGCCAGCAGCCCTCTTGTGGGCCGGGTGCGGAATGAGCAGTTCTTC
CASSPLVGRVRNEQFF
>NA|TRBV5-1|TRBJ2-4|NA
TGCGCCAGCAGCCCTAAGGACAGTTCGGGCATTCAGTACTTC
CASSPKDSSGIQYF